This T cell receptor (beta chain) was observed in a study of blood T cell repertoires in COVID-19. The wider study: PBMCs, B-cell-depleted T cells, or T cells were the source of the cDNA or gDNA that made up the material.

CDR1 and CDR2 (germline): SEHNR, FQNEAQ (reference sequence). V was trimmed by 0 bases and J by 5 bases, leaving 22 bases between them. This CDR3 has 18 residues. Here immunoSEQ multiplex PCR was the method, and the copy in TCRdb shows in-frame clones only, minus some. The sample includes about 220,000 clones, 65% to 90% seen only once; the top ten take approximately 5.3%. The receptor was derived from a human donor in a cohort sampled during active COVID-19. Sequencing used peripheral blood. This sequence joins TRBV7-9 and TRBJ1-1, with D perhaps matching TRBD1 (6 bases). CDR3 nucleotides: TGTGCCAGCAGCTTAGCGTTTGAGACAGGCCAAGTGATTACTGAAGCTTTCTTT. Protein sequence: CASSLAFETGQVITEAFF.